These 17 T cell receptor beta chains came from one sample sequenced in a study of control samples from healthy donors and cancer patients. Sequencing used immunoSEQ multiplex PCR; TCRdb keeps in-frame clones, though not all of them. Of about 160,000 clones in the sample, about 95% are singletons; the top ten hold approximately 15%. The sample consisted of PBMCs. These receptors were obtained from a man in his fifties or sixties with colorectal cancer.

The chain joins TRBV5-1 to TRBJ1-2; D is undetermined. The CDR3 length is 12 residues. Trimming shortened V by 4 bases and J by 1 base, and 5 bases separated the two germline ends. The V gene's germline CDR1 is SGHRS and CDR2 YFSETQ. Here the CDR3 reads CASSPVNYGYTF. The CDR3, as DNA: TGCGCCAGCAGCCCAGTTAACTATGGCTACACCTTC.

The chain's CDR3 is CASSLAPGGGVGNTIYF. CDR3 coding DNA: TGTGCCAGCAGCTTAGCCCCCGGGGGGGGCGTAGGAAACACCATATATTTT. J is TRBJ1-3 and V is TRBV11-2; tentative D call: TRBD1 (6 bases). Per the germline V gene, CDR1 is SGHAT and CDR2 is FQNNGV. The CDR3 extends over 17 amino acids. V dropped 1 base and J dropped 4 bases, with 17 bases sitting between them. Variable domain in full (rest from reference TRBV11-2 and TRBJ1-3): EAGVAQSPRYKIIEKRQSVAFWCNPISGHATLYWYQQILGQGPKLLIQFQNNGVVDDSQLPKDRFSAERLKGVDSTLKIQPAKLEDSAVYLCASSLAPGGGVGNTIYFGEGSWLTVV.

This clone occurred once. The chain is built from TRBV9 and TRBJ2-5; D not certain. Per the germline V gene, CDR1 is SGDLS and CDR2 is YYNGEE. V gave up 3 bases and J gave up 5 bases, with 14 bases separating them. This CDR3 region has 14 residues. The CDR3 spells CASSGGGLKETQYF. The CDR3 bases are TGTGCCAGCAGCGGTGGTGGGCTGAAGGAGACCCAGTACTTC.

The V call is TRBV4-2, the J call TRBJ1-1; D not resolved. This CDR3 contains 14 residues. Germline CDR1 LGHNA, CDR2 YNFKEQ. V dropped 1 base and J dropped 6 bases, with 12 bases sitting between them. Written as DNA, the CDR3 is TGTGCCAGCAGCCAAGGGACCAGTCGTGCTGAAGCTTTCTTT. It is translated as CASSQGTSRAEAFF.

The chain combines TRBV19 with TRBJ2-2, with TRBD1 identical over 10 bases. CDR1 and CDR2 from the germline V gene are LNHDA and SQIVND (reference sequence). V dropped 3 bases and J dropped 3; count of bases not matched to a gene: 4. The CDR3 length is 16 residues. The CDR3 DNA sequence: TGTGCCAGTAGTATCCCGGACAGGGGGTACACCGGGGAGCTGTTTTTT. Protein sequence: CASSIPDRGYTGELFF.

CDR3 sequence (DNA): TGTGCCAGCAGCCAAGGGCGGGACCAAGAGACCCAGTACTTC. Encoded protein: CASSQGRDQETQYF. This chain connects TRBV3-1 (or the pseudogene TRBV3-2) to TRBJ2-5, with D possibly TRBD2 on 5 matching bases. This CDR3 has 14 residues. Germline CDR1 LGHDT, CDR2 YNNKEL (reference sequence). Between the trimmed V and J ends, which lost 1 base and 0 bases, there was a span of 6 bases.

The sample holds one count of this clone. This chain uses TRBV28 with TRBJ1-1, with 7 bases lining up with TRBD1. The J segment lost 5 bases and the V segment lost 6 bases, leaving 6 bases of the junction unmatched. The germline V gene encodes CDR1 MDHEN and CDR2 SYDVKM. This CDR3 has 13 amino acids. The CDR3 DNA reads TGTGCCAGCAGAACAACAGGGGATACTGAAGCTTTCTTT. Translating it yields CASRTTGDTEAFF.

Of note for this clone: Other DNA sequences from this sample encode an identical CDR3 as well. This chain uses TRBV5-1 with TRBJ2-7, with 7 bases aligning to TRBD1. Per the germline V gene, CDR1 is SGHRS and CDR2 is YFSETQ. The CDR3 runs 14 residues. The J segment lost 2 bases and the V segment lost 0 bases, leaving 2 bases of the junction unmatched. This chain's CDR3 is CASSLGQGAYEQYF. In nucleotides, the CDR3 is TGCGCCAGCAGCTTGGGCCAGGGGGCCTACGAGCAGTACTTC. Combining the CDR3 with reference TRBV5-1 and TRBJ2-7 gives the whole variable domain KAGVTQTPRYLIKTRGQQVTLSCSPISGHRSVSWYQQTPGQGLQFLFEYFSETQRNKGNFPGRFSGRQFSNSRSEMNVSTLELGDSALYLCASSLGQGAYEQYFGPGTRLTVT.

V and J are TRBV7-2 and TRBJ1-4; no reliable D call. CDR1 SGHTA and CDR2 FQGNSA come from the germline V gene. CDR3 length equals 16 residues. V was trimmed by 2 bases and J by 8 bases, leaving 18 bases between them. The DNA for the CDR3 is TGTGCCAGCAGCTTACTATCGAGCTTGACGGGAGAAAAACTGTTTTTT. Translating it yields CASSLLSSLTGEKLFF.

This chain connects TRBV18 to TRBJ1-2, with TRBD1 as a possible D gene (5 bases). Germline V gene sequence: CDR1 KGHSH, CDR2 LQKENI. The CDR3 has 14 amino acids. V was clipped by 6 bases and J by 4 bases, with 15 bases between them. CDR3 nucleotide sequence: TGTGCCAGCTCCCCCCCGGGGGGATCCTATGGCTACACCTTC. This codes for CASSPPGGSYGYTF.

This clone was picked up one time. The rearrangement links TRBV10-3 to TRBJ1-1, with a weak D call TRBD1 (5 bases). Germline V gene lookup returns CDR1 ENHRY and CDR2 SYGVKD. Trimming cost V 6 bases and J 4 bases, with 15 bases left between them. The CDR3 loop spans 14 amino acids. This CDR3 reads CAIRQGREGTEAFF. CDR3 sequence (DNA): TGTGCCATCAGGCAGGGCCGGGAGGGCACTGAAGCTTTCTTT.

In the case of this clone: Sequence at one end of the junction differs from germline and may be a read error. CDR3 nucleotide sequence: TGTGCCAGCACGATGGGACAGGCGGCTCTGAACTTC. It translates to CASTMGQAALNF. This sequence joins TRBV7-9 and TRBJ2-7; 8 bases are shared with TRBD1. The V gene's germline CDR1 is SEHNR and CDR2 FQNEAQ (reference sequence). The CDR3 covers 12 residues.

The chain uses TRBV5-6 and TRBJ1-1; perhaps TRBD1 as D (6 bases). Trimming removed 4 bases from V and 0 bases from J, with 19 bases in between. Germline V gene lookup returns CDR1 SGHDT and CDR2 YYEEEE. This CDR3 has 17 residues. The CDR3 loop reads CASSGAPGVVMNTEAFF. The DNA for the CDR3 is TGTGCCAGCAGCGGAGCCCCAGGGGTTGTGATGAACACTGAAGCTTTCTTT.

The chain recombines TRBV13 with TRBJ2-5; 7 nucleotides match TRBD1. This CDR3 has 15 residues. Germline V lookup: CDR1 PRHDT, CDR2 FYEKMQ (reference sequence). V lost 2 bases and J lost 4; bases outside the gene matches: 7. The CDR3, as DNA: TGTGCCAGCAGCTTAAATTCAGGGGGAAGAGAGACCCAGTACTTC. Residues: CASSLNSGGRETQYF. Together with reference TRBV13 and TRBJ2-5, the CDR3 gives the full variable domain: AAGVIQSPRHLIKEKRETATLKCYPIPRHDTVYWYQQGPGQDPQFLISFYEKMQSDKGSIPDRFSAQQFSDYHSELNMSSLELGDSALYFCASSLNSGGRETQYFGPGTRLLVL.

The chain joins TRBV7-9 to TRBJ2-7; 7 bases agree with TRBD2. V dropped 7 bases and J dropped 6; count of bases not matched to a gene: 9. The V gene's germline CDR1 is SEHNR and CDR2 FQNEAQ (reference sequence). The CDR3 totals 13 residues. The DNA of the CDR3 is TGTGCCAGCATGGCGGGGGTTGGTCGCGAGCAGTACTTC. Translated, it gives CASMAGVGREQYF.

J is TRBJ2-2 and V is TRBV27; 7 nucleotides line up with TRBD2. V was pared by 2 bases and J by 5 bases, with 8 bases of the junction left unmatched. Germline V gene data show CDR1 as MNHEY and CDR2 as SMNVEV (reference sequence). CDR3 size: 16 residues. CDR3 amino acids: CASSLDASGGTGELFF. CDR3 sequence (DNA): TGTGCCAGCAGTTTAGACGCTAGCGGCGGAACCGGGGAGCTGTTTTTT.

The J gene is TRBJ1-2, the V gene TRBV9; 7 bases agree with TRBD1. With 0 bases clipped from V and 1 base from J, the junction kept 3 bases outside the gene matches. Germline lookup yields CDR1 SGDLS and CDR2 YYNGEE. CDR3 size: 15 residues. DNA for the CDR3: TGTGCCAGCAGCGTAGGACAGGGAGTTAACTATGGCTACACCTTC. Its protein is CASSVGQGVNYGYTF. The full variable domain, with the rest looked up from reference TRBV9 and TRBJ1-2, is DSGVTQTPKHLITATGQRVTLRCSPRSGDLSVYWYQQSLDQGLQFLIQYYNGEERAKGNILERFSAQQFPDLHSELNLSSLELGDSALYFCASSVGQGVNYGYTFGSGTRLTVV.